This TCR beta chain comes out of a study of human T cells and chemical hapten exposure (dated by TCRdb to the early 2020s). Notes on the research overall: For sensitization, 2% DPC in acetone was applied to a roughly 2 cm by roughly 2 cm area of upper inner arm skin. Weekly therapeutic DPC doses were additionally applied to the scalp of patients throughout the roughly 23-week study period. Patch testing was performed on the upper back with Finn chambers containing 0.01% DPC, and the patch tests were scored after 6 days according to International Contact Dermatitis Research Group standards. The mostly female patient cohort included alopecia areata with under or over 50% scalp involvement, alopecia totalis and alopecia universalis. Libraries were pooled for sequencing, and per-sample TCR yields varied mainly because of small differences in library volumes within the pool. Peripheral blood TCR repertoire changes were tracked in vivo in alopecia patients during primary and secondary sensitization to the hapten diphenylcyclopropenone (DPC). Blood samples were taken from patients before sensitization (week 0) and at 2, 6 and about 24 weeks after DPC sensitization. About 30 alopecia patients provided blood for TCR sequencing at one to four time points (pre-sensitization, 2, 6 and 24 weeks).

Trimming takes 3 bases off V and 7 bases off J; junction bases not matched to a gene: 10. Reading from cysteine to phenylalanine, the CDR3 counts 16 amino acids. The kept DNA is CDR3 alone, 48 bases in frame from the first base. The germline V gene yields SGDLS for CDR1 and YYNGEE for CDR2. The library was made by RACE. The listed sequencing device is NextSeq 500. Library preparation attached unique molecular identifiers to individual cDNA molecules for quantitative, reproducible TCR counting. Each blood RNA sample was used to sequence both TCR alpha and TCR beta chains. The paper's processing steps were these. A median of roughly 100,000 TCRs per sample was observed, with a range of about 23,224 to 750,000. The Decombinator software suite was used to annotate V, J and CDR3 in the TCR reads. For PS versus PT1 abundance plots, all samples were subsampled to the same number of TCRs (28,000). Expanded TCRs were defined as absent before sensitization and observed at least eight times at the 2-week time point. The public sequencing data were trimmed at Q25 with fastp and processed into clonotypes with MiXCR by TCRdb, which kept only in-frame beta chains. Merged by CDR3 protein, the rows form single entries marked with the most common genes and DNA. TCRdb, not the original authors, processed these V and J calls. The sample has some 380,000 distinct CDR3 sequences on record, approximately 4.4% of them singletons. The ten largest clones represent about 2.2% of the sample.

What the time point label conveys for this sample: patch test 1, 2 weeks after DPC sensitization. The treatment or condition label on this specimen signifies: therapeutic diphenylcyclopropenone sensitization with weekly scalp DPC. At every patch-test visit, the blood draw took place before the patch test was put on. Patients were considered eligible if aged 18 to 70, diagnosed with alopecia and deemed suitable for DPC therapy, and patients were excluded if pregnant. Total RNA was isolated from unfractionated whole blood collected in Tempus Blood RNA tubes. What the study reported, not specific to this receptor: Repeated subsampling changed both the strength of the expansion versus patch-test correlation and the threshold at which the correlation became significant. Compared with pre-sensitization or healthy control sets, expanded TCRs formed significantly more large CDR3 similarity clusters, which is consistent with antigen-driven responses. Alopecia, a presumed autoimmune disease, was present in all patients, so the immune response of the patients might differ from that of healthy individuals. Patch test score correlated positively with the number of PT1 expanded TCRs, reaching significance at thresholds 8, 16 and 32 but not at 4. The number of TCRs above 1 in 1000 frequency did not change with DPC sensitization; there was no evidence of global repertoire structure alterations.

This clonotype was counted many times. Its antigen target is currently unknown. Per-nucleotide qualities are absent, and no much larger clonotype sits a single base away. The clonotype comes from a woman aged 45-65 years with alopecia areata. Some clones in this sample may be carry-over from other donors' samples. The sequencing here drew on whole blood, taken in connection with sensitization to the hapten diphenylcyclopropenone (DPC). The rearrangement joined TRBV9 to TRBJ2-1; 10 bases in between match TRBD1. The encoded CDR3 is CASSADLTGGLNEQFF. In nucleotide form, the sequence is TGTGCCAGCAGCGCAGATCTGACAGGGGGCCTTAATGAGCAGTTCTTC.